This passage covers 8 T cell receptor beta chains from one sample sequenced in a study of T cells in Graves' hyperthyroidism and ophthalmopathy. Researchers took RNA transcripts and amplified the TCR beta CDR3 regions from them. The HTBI primer set was used in a first-round RT-PCR of the TCR CDR3. TCRdb recomputed calls from the multiplex PCR reads with MiXCR, one row per CDR3 protein. Among approximately 870,000 distinct CDR3 sequences listed, 38% were seen once. The source material was blood. The receptor set was obtained from a man younger than 30 with Graves' hyperthyroidism.

This clonotype was seen at least ten times. This sequence joins TRBV7-2 and TRBJ2-5; 9 positions agree with TRBD2. With V trimmed by 3 bases and J by 5 bases, 7 bases remained unmatched. The CDR3 has 15 amino acids. Germline CDR1 SGHTA, CDR2 FQGNSA. CDR3 in DNA: TGTGCCAGCAGCTTGGGTCTAGCGGGATGGGAGACCCAGTACTTC. Its translation: CASSLGLAGWETQYF. Combining the CDR3 with reference TRBV7-2 and TRBJ2-5 gives the whole variable domain GAGVSQSPSNKVTEKGKDVELRCDPISGHTALYWYRQSLGQGLEFLIYFQGNSAPDKSGLPSDRFSAERTGGSVSTLTIQRTQQEDSAVYLCASSLGLAGWETQYFGPGTRLLVL.

The J gene is TRBJ1-5, the V gene TRBV10-3; 10 bases are a match to TRBD1. The CDR3 is made up of 15 amino acids. CDR1 is ENHRY, CDR2 SYGVKD, per germline. V trimming: 11 bases; J trimming: 4 bases; junction bases outside the gene matches: 11. In nucleotides, the CDR3 is TGTGCCCACGAAGGGACAGGGGTAGGGAATCAGCCCCAGCATTTT. This codes for CAHEGTGVGNQPQHF.

The sample holds many counts of this clonotype. The chain recombines TRBV19 with TRBJ1-5; no reliable D call. There are 14 residues in the CDR3. The germline V gene has CDR1 LNHDA and CDR2 SQIVND (reference sequence). V was trimmed by 7 bases and J by 5 bases, leaving 15 bases between them. CDR3 DNA: TGTGCCAGTACCCTGACGTCGGTAGATCAGCCCCAGCATTTT. Translating gives CASTLTSVDQPQHF.

As to this clonotype: This may be a read error, as it is one base from a much larger clone. V usage is TRBV7-9 and J usage is TRBJ1-1, with D uncertain. The CDR3 extends over 12 amino acids. Germline CDR1 reads SEHNR; CDR2 reads FQNEAQ (reference sequence). The chain's CDR3 is CVSSLRGLEAFF. DNA for the CDR3: TGTGTCAGCAGCTTGCGCGGTCTTGAAGCTTTCTTT.

With regard to this clonotype: A read error may account for a junction end that differs from germline. This chain uses TRBV29-1 with TRBJ2-7; D remains ambiguous. The germline V gene encodes CDR1 SQVTM and CDR2 ANQGSEA. The CDR3 consists of 12 residues. The CDR3 loop reads CSVEGSSYDQYF. The CDR3 nucleotides read TGCAGCGTTGAAGGCTCGTCCTACGATCAGTACTTC.

There are a few counts of this clonotype. The gene calls are TRBV19 and TRBJ1-1, with D unresolved. Germline lookup yields CDR1 LNHDA and CDR2 SQIVND (reference sequence). V dropped 3 bases and J dropped 4 bases, with 12 bases sitting between them. This CDR3 spans 14 amino acids. The DNA for the CDR3 is TGTGCCAGTAGTATCCTACTCCCGGGCACTGAAGCTTTCTTT. As protein: CASSILLPGTEAFF.

The chain carries TRBV12-3 or TRBV12-4 and TRBJ1-5; a weak D match, TRBD1 (6 bases). With 7 bases removed from V and 10 bases from J, the gap between germline ends came to 20 bases. This CDR3 region has 14 residues. In DNA form, the CDR3 reads TGTGCCAGCACCTCGGGGGCAGGCTGGGTACCCCAGCATTTT. It encodes CASTSGAGWVPQHF.

This clonotype has a count of ten or more. The chain joins TRBV24-1 to TRBJ1-1; D may be TRBD1 (6 bases). Germline V gives CDR1 KGHDR, CDR2 SFDVKD. V was clipped by 9 bases and J by 1 base, with 14 bases between them. The CDR3 consists of 14 residues. CDR3 sequence reads: CATGSGGSNTEAFF. In DNA, the CDR3 is TGTGCCACCGGATCCGGGGGCTCGAACACTGAAGCTTTCTTT.